The T cell receptor beta chain described here comes from a study of blood T cells in healthy people across ages. This CDR3 has 14 amino acids. V was cut by 1 base and J by 3 bases, with 7 bases left in between. Germline V lookup: CDR1 MGHDK, CDR2 SYGVNS. Sample-barcoded 5' priming and a J-beta primer mix drove a second PCR of roughly 6 to 12 cycles. Each CDR3 protein gets one entry after TCRdb re-called the 5' RACE reads with MiXCR. The sample shows 1,500,000 or so distinct CDR3 sequences, roughly 43% of them seen only once. This clonotype was recorded a few times. V is TRBV25-1 and J is TRBJ1-5; D not resolved. Sequenced sample: blood. This sequence was found in a woman aged 18 to 35 in good health. This CDR3 is CASSELAVNQPQHF. The CDR3 nucleotides read TGTGCCAGCAGTGAATTGGCCGTCAATCAGCCCCAGCATTTT.